This TCR beta chain originates from a study of a mutant IDH1 vaccine in newly diagnosed glioma (dated by TCRdb to about 2021). Turning to the overall study: The roughly 34 treated patients were roughly 60% male and roughly 40% female, with a mean age of approximately 40 years. For exploratory analyses, longitudinal TCRB deep sequencing was carried out in about 26 treated patients wherever samples were available. Prior to enrollment, patients had been given standard therapy consisting of radiotherapy alone, temozolomide alone, or radiochemotherapy with temozolomide, with the combination given to most patients. Peripheral blood was drawn at six visits: V03 (baseline), V05, V07, V10, V12 and V13. General findings and caveats noted by the study authors: PBMC samples for TCRB deep sequencing were selected based on availability. Changes in the top peripheral T cell clonotypes picked up by TCRB sequencing did not appear to be linked to pseudoprogression. Across multiple MHC alleles, vaccine-induced immune responses were seen in roughly 93% of patients. The authors stated that sample limitations prevented analyses of patient blood samples from being reproduced.

The sample's time point label, in plain terms: baseline, week 1 (first vaccination visit). Reading the label with the study, this specimen's treatment or condition is: pre-vaccination baseline after standard-of-care therapy. Newly diagnosed WHO grade 3 or 4 IDH1-mutant astrocytomas showing loss of nuclear ATRX were present in the donors. The samples were drawn from NOA16, a multicentre, single-arm, open-label phase I trial in Germany that tested a mutant IDH1 peptide vaccine in humans for the first time. Blood drawn at visit V03 was used as the baseline sample for immunogenicity testing. Genomic DNA for TCRB sequencing was isolated from EDTA blood with the DNeasy Blood and Tissue Kit. At the junction V is shortened by 2 bases and J by 0 bases, with 15 bases in between. Including cysteine and phenylalanine, the CDR3 has 17 amino acids. Here the CDR3 DNA is all that survives: 51 bases in frame from base 1. The germline V gene provides CDR1 SGHTS and CDR2 YDEGEE.

The table lists this clone with a count of one. The antigen it recognizes is unknown. Per-nucleotide qualities are absent, and no much larger clonotype sits a single base away. Libraries were constructed by the immunoSEQ multiplex PCR assay. Rearranged TCR beta chain sequences were amplified with the hsTCRB Kit following the manufacturer's protocol. An Illumina MiSeq was used to sequence the TCRB libraries. Per the source publication's procedure: The kit vendor's proprietary platform handled demultiplexing, trimming and gene mapping. Not all clones reach the TCRdb copy of this immuneACCESS table, which keeps in-frame sequences only. Checked studies attribute under half of the gap to unresolved V genes and leave the rest unexplained. V and J calls and clone size follow that table, whereas D and trimming were derived from the DNA. The sample profile shows around 99,000 clones; just under 80% of them were found once. In total, the top ten clones hold 7% to 9% of the sample.

The sample was PBMCs, taken from a glioma patient treated with radiotherapy, temozolomide or both. In this chain, TRBV5-8 is recombined with TRBJ1-3; no D gene call is confident. The sequence was collected from a man in his forties with glioma. For the CDR3, the sequence is CASSFEKGFTSGNTIYF. The nucleotides are TGTGCCAGCAGCTTTGAAAAGGGCTTCACCTCTGGAAACACCATATATTTT.